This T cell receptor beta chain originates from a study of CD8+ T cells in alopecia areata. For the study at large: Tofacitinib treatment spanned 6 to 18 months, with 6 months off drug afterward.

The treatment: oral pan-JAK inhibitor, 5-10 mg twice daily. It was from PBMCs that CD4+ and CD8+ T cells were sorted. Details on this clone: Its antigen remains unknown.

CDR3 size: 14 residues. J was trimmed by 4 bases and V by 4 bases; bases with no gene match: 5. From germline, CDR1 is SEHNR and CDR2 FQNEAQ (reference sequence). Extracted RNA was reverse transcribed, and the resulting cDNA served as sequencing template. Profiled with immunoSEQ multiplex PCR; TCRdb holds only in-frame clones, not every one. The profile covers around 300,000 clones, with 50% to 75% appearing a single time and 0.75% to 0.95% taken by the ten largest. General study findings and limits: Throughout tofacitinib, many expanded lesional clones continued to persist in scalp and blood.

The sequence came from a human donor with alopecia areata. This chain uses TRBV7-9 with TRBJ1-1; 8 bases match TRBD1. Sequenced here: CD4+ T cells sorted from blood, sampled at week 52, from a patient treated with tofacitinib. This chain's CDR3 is CASSSWTGFTEAFF. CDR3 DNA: TGTGCCAGCAGCTCCTGGACAGGGTTCACTGAAGCTTTCTTT.